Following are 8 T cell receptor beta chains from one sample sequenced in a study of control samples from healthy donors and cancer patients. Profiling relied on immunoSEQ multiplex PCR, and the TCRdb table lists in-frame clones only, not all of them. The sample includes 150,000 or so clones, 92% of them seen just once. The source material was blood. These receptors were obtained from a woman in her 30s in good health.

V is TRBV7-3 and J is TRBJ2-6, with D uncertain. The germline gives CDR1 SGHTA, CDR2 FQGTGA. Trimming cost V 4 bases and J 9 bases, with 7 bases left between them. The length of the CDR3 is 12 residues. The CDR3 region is CASSSSGNVLTF. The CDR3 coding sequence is TGTGCCAGCAGCTCCTCGGGCAACGTCCTGACTTTC.

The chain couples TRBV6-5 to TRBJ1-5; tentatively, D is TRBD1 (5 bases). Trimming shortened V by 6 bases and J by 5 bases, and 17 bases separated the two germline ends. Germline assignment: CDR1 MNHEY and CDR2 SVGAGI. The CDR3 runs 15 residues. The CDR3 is CASRRDAIIDQPQHF. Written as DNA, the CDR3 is TGTGCCAGCAGGAGGGACGCTATCATAGATCAGCCCCAGCATTTT.

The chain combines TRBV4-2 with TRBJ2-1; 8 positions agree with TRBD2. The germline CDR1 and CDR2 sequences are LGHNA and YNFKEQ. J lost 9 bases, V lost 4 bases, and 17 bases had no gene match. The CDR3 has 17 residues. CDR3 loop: CASSPVQSGRSQGEQFF. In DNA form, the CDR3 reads TGTGCCAGCAGCCCCGTCCAAAGCGGGAGAAGTCAGGGTGAGCAGTTCTTC.

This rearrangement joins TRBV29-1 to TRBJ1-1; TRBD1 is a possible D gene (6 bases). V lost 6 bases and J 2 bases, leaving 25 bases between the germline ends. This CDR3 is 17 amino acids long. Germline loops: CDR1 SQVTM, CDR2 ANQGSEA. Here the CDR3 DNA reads TGCAGCGTCAGAAGGGGGGGCGCATGGTCTCTTAACACTGAAGCTTTCTTT. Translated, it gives CSVRRGGAWSLNTEAFF.

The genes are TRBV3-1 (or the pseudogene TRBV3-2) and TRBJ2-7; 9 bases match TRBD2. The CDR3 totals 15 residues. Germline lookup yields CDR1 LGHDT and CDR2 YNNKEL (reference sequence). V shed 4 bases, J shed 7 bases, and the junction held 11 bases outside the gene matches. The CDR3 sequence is CASSPSTAGGGEQYF. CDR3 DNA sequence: TGTGCCAGCAGCCCCAGCACCGCGGGAGGGGGAGAGCAGTACTTC.

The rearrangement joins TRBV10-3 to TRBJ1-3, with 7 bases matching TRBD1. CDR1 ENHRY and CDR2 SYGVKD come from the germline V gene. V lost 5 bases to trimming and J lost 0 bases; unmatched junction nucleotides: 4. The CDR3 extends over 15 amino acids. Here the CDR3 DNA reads TGTGCCATCAGTTTGGGACAGCTCTCTGGAAACACCATATATTTT. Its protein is CAISLGQLSGNTIYF.

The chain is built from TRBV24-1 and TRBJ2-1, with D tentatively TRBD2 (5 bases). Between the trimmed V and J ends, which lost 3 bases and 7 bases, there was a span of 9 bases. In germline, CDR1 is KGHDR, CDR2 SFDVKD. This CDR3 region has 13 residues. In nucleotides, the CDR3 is TGTGCCACCAGTGATGGGAGTCAGAATGAGCAGTTCTTC. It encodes CATSDGSQNEQFF.

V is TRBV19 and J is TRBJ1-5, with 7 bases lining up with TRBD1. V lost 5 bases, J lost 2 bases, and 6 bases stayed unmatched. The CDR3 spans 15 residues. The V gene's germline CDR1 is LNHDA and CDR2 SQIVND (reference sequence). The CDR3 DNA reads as TGTGCCAGTAGTGGGACAGATGAACGCAATCAGCCCCAGCATTTT. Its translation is CASSGTDERNQPQHF.